At least ten counts were recorded for the clone carrying this T cell receptor beta chain. Its antigen remains unknown. Primed by a sample-barcoded 5' primer and a J-beta primer mix, a second PCR proceeded for about 7 to 12 cycles. A single record per CDR3 protein comes from TCRdb applying MiXCR to the 5' RACE reads. The top ten hold 15% to 20% of the sample, which has around 900,000 distinct CDR3 sequences, about 30% seen once. These data come from a study of blood T cells in healthy people across ages. Findings of the study overall: It was the long-lived donors that had more naive CD4+ cells and higher diversity than aged donors.

Russia was home to the donors, healthy Caucasian individuals aged 6 to 90. Total RNA extracted from each sample amounted to at least 6 micrograms. The specimen sequenced was blood. The TCR originated in a woman aged 80 or older in good health.

The CDR3 region has the DNA TGCGCCAGCAGCCAGGAGACTAGCGGGGGTCAAGAGACCCAGTACTTC. Translation gives CASSQETSGGQETQYF. This chain connects TRBV4-3 to TRBJ2-5; 12 nucleotides align to TRBD2. Germline trimming cut 3 bases from V and 2 bases from J; bases unmatched to any gene: 4. CDR3 size: 16 residues. Germline CDR1 reads LGHNA; CDR2 reads YSLEER.